This is a list of T cell receptor beta chains from one sample in a study of T cell responses to AZD1222 COVID-19 vaccine. The table came from immunoSEQ multiplex PCR; TCRdb's copy has only in-frame clones and leaves some out. The sample yields roughly 170,000 clones, approximately 94% seen once. Sequencing used peripheral blood, obtained 28 days after the second AZD1222 dose. Receptor source: an adult who received the AZD1222 COVID-19 vaccine. Each CDR3 is given with its conserved first and last residue. Each record gives: V gene, J gene, clone size, D gene, CDR3 DNA, CDR3 protein. D genes are given only for firm matches. The size entry is marked missing in some rows and otherwise reads once, few, many or a size class.

TRBV28,TRBJ1-1,.,.,TGTGCCAGCACACCCGCCGGGTTGGGAACTGAAGCTTTCTTT,CASTPAGLGTEAFF
TRBV6-5,TRBJ1-3,once,.,TGTGCCAGCAGTTACCAACCTGGAAACACCATATATTTT,CASSYQPGNTIYF
TRBV19,TRBJ2-1,.,TRBD2,TGTGCCAGTAGTATTCGATGGCGACTAGCGGAAAGTAGCTCCTACAATGAGCAGTTCTTC,CASSIRWRLAESSSYNEQFF
TRBV19,TRBJ1-5,.,.,TGTGCCAGTAGTATGGTCACTAATCAGCCCCAGCATTTT,CASSMVTNQPQHF
TRBV4-1,TRBJ1-5,.,TRBD1,TGCGCCAGCAGCCAAGCCCCGGGACAGGCGGGCAATCAGCCCCAGCATTTT,CASSQAPGQAGNQPQHF
TRBV6-5,TRBJ1-2,.,.,TGTGCCAGCAGCTACGCCACTTGGACAGAGGCCTACACCTTC,CASSYATWTEAYTF
TRBV28,TRBJ2-7,.,.,TGTGCCAGCAGTTTAGGCGGGACAACCTACGAGCAGTACTTC,CASSLGGTTYEQYF
TRBV6-5,TRBJ1-1,.,.,TGTGCCAGCAGTTCTGGGGGGAAACACACTGAAGCTTTCTTT,CASSSGGKHTEAFF
TRBV24-1,TRBJ2-3,.,TRBD2,TGTGCCACCGGCGACGGGACTATAGCTGTTACAGATACGCAGTATTTT,CATGDGTIAVTDTQYF
TRBV5-1,TRBJ1-2,.,.,TGCGCCAGCAGCCCCATGACAGCTGGGAACTATGGCTACACCTTC,CASSPMTAGNYGYTF
TRBV4-1,TRBJ1-2,.,.,TGCGCCAGCAGCCAAGTCTCCAGCGGACTGGGCTATGGCTACACCTTC,CASSQVSSGLGYGYTF
TRBV7-9,TRBJ2-7,.,.,TGTGCCAGCAGCCAGCCCGGACATTCCTCCTCCTACGAGCAGTACTTC,CASSQPGHSSSYEQYF
TRBV19,TRBJ1-5,.,.,TGTGCCAGTAGTATAGTAGGCAGTAGGAAGCCCCAGCATTTT,CASSIVGSRKPQHF
TRBV2,TRBJ1-3,.,.,TGTGCCAGCAGTGCATCCCGGGGAACCCGAAACACCATATATTTT,CASSASRGTRNTIYF
TRBV7-9,TRBJ1-2,.,.,TGTGCCAGCAGCTTCGGGGACGGAGGCTATGGCTACACCTTC,CASSFGDGGYGYTF
TRBV4-3,TRBJ1-4,once,.,TGCGCCAGCAGCCACCGGGCCCAAAGGAAACTGTTTTTT,CASSHRAQRKLFF
TRBV5-4,TRBJ2-3,.,TRBD2,TGTGCCAGCGCCCCGGGAGGGGGTCGCACAGATACGCAGTATTTT,CASAPGGGRTDTQYF
TRBV18,TRBJ2-3,.,.,TGTGCCAGCTCACCATCTATTTCAGCCACAGATACGCAGTATTTT,CASSPSISATDTQYF
TRBV29-1,TRBJ1-1,.,.,TGCAGCGCCGACCCGAACACTGAAGCTTTCTTT,CSADPNTEAFF
TRBV10-3,TRBJ2-3,.,TRBD2,TGTGCCATCAGTGGGGACTTCGGGAGCGGGAGGGCCCAAGATACGCAGTATTTT,CAISGDFGSGRAQDTQYF
TRBV5-1,TRBJ1-1,.,.,TGCGCCAGCAGGGGATTTCTTGGTCCAAACACTGAAGCTTTCTTT,CASRGFLGPNTEAFF
TRBV6-6,TRBJ2-5,.,.,TGTGCCAGCAGTTCCCAAGAGACCCAGTACTTC,CASSSQETQYF
TRBV5-1,TRBJ2-2,.,.,TGCGCCAGCAGCTTGAGGGGGGCGCGCGAAGGGGAGCTGTTTTTT,CASSLRGAREGELFF
TRBV5-1,TRBJ1-1,.,.,TGCGCCAGCAGCTGGTGGTTCGGGGGGACCGGCACTGAAGCTTTCTTT,CASSWWFGGTGTEAFF
TRBV6-5,TRBJ2-2,few,.,TGTGCCAGCAGGGAGACCGGGGAGCTGTTTTTT,CASRETGELFF
TRBV4-3,TRBJ1-1,.,.,TGCGCCAGCAGCCAAGATTGGGCATATTCGAACACTGAAGCTTTCTTT,CASSQDWAYSNTEAFF
TRBV19,TRBJ2-5,.,.,TGTGCCAGTAGTACAGGCAACCGGCCTCAAGAGACCCAGTACTTC,CASSTGNRPQETQYF
TRBV29-1,TRBJ2-3,once,TRBD2,TGCAGCGTTGAAGGGCTGGGGGGGATAGTCACAGATACGCAGTATTTT,CSVEGLGGIVTDTQYF
TRBV7-9,TRBJ1-2,.,.,TGTGCCAGCAGCTTGCAGATTAACTATGGCTACACCTTC,CASSLQINYGYTF
TRBV3-1/TRBV3-2,TRBJ1-5,once,.,TGTGCCAGCAGCCAAGGCAGAGATAATCAGCCCCAGCATTTT,CASSQGRDNQPQHF
TRBV11-1,TRBJ2-1,once,.,TGTGCCAGCAGCCCCAACCGAAACAATGAGCAGTTCTTC,CASSPNRNNEQFF
TRBV27,TRBJ1-2,.,.,TGTGCCAGCAGTCGCACAGGGAGCTATGGCTACACCTTC,CASSRTGSYGYTF
TRBV11-2,TRBJ2-7,once,.,TGTGCCAGCAGCTTGATAGGGGTCGGATACTACGAGCAGTACTTC,CASSLIGVGYYEQYF
TRBV11-2,TRBJ2-7,.,.,TGTGCCAGCAGCTTAGAGGGAACACAGGGTACCTACGAGCAGTACTTC,CASSLEGTQGTYEQYF
TRBV7-2,TRBJ2-5,.,TRBD2,TGTGCCAGCAGCTTCTTAGCGGGGGGTTCGGAGACCCAGTACTTC,CASSFLAGGSETQYF
TRBV19,TRBJ1-5,.,.,TGTGCCCTTTCGGAGGGTCGGGATCAGCCCCAGCATTTT,CALSEGRDQPQHF
TRBV19,TRBJ2-4,.,TRBD1,TGTGCCAGTAGTACTCCCCAGGGACAGGCAAACCTCATAGCCAAAAACATTCAGTACTTC,CASSTPQGQANLIAKNIQYF
TRBV12-3/TRBV12-4,TRBJ1-5,.,.,TGTGCCAGCAGTTTGTTAGGGGTTCAGCCCCAGCATTTT,CASSLLGVQPQHF
TRBV27,TRBJ1-2,.,TRBD1,TGTGCCAGCAGTCAACAGGGGCCCGATGGCTACACCTTC,CASSQQGPDGYTF
TRBV6-1,TRBJ1-2,few,TRBD1,TGTGCCAGCAGTGAAAGTGAGGGGGCGAGTTATGGCTACACCTTC,CASSESEGASYGYTF
TRBV7-8,TRBJ1-3,.,TRBD1,TGTGCCAGCAGCTTAGAAGACAGGGGTTTTGGAAACACCATATATTTT,CASSLEDRGFGNTIYF